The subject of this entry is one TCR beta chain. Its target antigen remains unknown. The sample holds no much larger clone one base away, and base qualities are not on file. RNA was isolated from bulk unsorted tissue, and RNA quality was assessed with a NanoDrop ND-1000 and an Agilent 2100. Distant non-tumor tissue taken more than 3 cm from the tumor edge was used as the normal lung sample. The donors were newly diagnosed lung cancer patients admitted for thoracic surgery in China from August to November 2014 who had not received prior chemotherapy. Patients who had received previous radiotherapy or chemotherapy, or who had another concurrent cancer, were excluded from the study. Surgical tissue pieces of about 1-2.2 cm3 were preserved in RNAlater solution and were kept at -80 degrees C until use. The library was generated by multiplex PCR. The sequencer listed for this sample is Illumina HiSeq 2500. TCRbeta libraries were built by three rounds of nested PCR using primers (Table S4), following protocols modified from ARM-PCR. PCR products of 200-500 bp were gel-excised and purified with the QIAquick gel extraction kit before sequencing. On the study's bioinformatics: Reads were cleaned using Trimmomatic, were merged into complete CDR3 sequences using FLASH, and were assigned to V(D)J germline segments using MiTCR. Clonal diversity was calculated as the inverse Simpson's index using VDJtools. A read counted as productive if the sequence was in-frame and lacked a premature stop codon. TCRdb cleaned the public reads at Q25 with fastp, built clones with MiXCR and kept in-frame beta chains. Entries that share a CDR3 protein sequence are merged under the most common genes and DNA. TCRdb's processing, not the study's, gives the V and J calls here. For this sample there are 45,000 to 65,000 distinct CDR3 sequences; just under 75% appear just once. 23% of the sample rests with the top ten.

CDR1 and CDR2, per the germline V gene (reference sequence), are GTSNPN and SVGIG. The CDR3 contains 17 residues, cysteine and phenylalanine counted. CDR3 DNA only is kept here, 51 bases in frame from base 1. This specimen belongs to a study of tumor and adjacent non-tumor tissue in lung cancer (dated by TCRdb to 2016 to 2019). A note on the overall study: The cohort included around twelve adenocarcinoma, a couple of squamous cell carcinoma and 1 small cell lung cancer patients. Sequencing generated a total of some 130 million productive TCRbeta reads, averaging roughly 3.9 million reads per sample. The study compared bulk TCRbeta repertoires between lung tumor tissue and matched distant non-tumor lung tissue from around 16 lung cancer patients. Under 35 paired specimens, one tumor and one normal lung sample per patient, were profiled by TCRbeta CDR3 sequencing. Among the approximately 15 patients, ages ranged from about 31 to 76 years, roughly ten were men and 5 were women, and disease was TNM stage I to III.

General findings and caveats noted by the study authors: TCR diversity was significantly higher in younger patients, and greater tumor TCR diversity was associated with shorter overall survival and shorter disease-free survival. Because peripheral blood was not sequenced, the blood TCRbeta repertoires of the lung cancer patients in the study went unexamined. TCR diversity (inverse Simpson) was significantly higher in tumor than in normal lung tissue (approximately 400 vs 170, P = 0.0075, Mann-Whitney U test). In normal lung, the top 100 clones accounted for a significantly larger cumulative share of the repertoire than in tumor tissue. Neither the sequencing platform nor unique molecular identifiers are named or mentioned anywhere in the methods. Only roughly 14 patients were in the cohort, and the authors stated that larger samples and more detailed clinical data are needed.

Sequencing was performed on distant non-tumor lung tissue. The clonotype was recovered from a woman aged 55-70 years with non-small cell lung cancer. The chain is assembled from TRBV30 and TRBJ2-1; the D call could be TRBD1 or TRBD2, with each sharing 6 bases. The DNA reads TGTGCTGCAAACGACGGGCCGGGGGCGAATCCATACAATGAGCAGTTCTTC. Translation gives CAANDGPGANPYNEQFF.